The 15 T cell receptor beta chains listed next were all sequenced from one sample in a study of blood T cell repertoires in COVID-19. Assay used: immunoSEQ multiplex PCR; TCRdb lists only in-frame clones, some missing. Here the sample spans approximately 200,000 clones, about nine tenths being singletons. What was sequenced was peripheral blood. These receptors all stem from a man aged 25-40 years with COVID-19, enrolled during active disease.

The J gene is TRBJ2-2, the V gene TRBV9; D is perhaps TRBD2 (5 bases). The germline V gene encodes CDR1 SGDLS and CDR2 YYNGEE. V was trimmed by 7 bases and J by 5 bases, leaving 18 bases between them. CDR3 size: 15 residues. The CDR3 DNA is TGTGCCAGCGGCCCGGACTTGTCGGTGACCGGGGAGCTGTTTTTT. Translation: CASGPDLSVTGELFF.

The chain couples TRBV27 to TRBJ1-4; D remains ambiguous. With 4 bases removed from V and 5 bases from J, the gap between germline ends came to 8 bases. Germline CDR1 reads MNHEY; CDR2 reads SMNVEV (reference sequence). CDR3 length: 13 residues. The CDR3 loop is CASSSSSNEKLFF. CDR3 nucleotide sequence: TGTGCCAGCAGTTCCTCTTCCAATGAAAAACTGTTTTTT.

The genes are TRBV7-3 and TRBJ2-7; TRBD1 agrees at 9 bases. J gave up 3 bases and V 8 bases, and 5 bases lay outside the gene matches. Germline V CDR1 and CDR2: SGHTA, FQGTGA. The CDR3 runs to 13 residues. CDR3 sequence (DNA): TGTGCCAGCGGCCAGACAGGGGGCTACGAGCAGTACTTC. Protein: CASGQTGGYEQYF.

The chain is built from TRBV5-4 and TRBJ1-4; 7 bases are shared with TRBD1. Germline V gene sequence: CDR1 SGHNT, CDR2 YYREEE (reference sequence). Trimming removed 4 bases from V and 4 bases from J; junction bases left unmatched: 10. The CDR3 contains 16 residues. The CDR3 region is CASSPGGTAFNEKLFF. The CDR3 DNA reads TGTGCCAGCAGCCCCGGAGGGACAGCGTTTAATGAAAAACTGTTTTTT.

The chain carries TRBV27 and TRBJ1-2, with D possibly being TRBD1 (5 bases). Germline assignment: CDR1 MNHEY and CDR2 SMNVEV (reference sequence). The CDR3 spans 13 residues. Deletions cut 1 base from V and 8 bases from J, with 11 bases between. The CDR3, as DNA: TGTGCCAGCAGTTTATGGGGAGGGGACGGCTACACCTTC. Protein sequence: CASSLWGGDGYTF.

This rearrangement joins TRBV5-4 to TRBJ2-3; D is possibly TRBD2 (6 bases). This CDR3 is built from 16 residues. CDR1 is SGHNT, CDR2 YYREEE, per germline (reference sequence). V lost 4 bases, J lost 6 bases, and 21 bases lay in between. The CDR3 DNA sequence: TGTGCCAGCAGCCCCGTGGTGAATGCGGGGTCGGATACGCAGTATTTT. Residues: CASSPVVNAGSDTQYF. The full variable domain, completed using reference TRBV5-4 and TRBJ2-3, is ETGVTQSPTHLIKTRGQQVTLRCSSQSGHNTVSWYQQALGQGPQFIFQYYREEENGRGNFPPRFSGLQFPNYSSELNVNALELDDSALYLCASSPVVNAGSDTQYFGPGTRLTVL.

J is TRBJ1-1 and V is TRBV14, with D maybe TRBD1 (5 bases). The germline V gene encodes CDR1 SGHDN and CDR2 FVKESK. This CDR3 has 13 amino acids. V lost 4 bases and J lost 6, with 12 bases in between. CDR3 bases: TGTGCCAGCAGCCTTACAGGAAGCGCTGAAGCTTTCTTT. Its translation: CASSLTGSAEAFF. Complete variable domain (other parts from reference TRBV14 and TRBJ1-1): EAGVTQFPSHSVIEKGQTVTLRCDPISGHDNLYWYRRVMGKEIKFLLHFVKESKQDESGMPNNRFLAERTGGTYSTLKVQPAELEDSGVYFCASSLTGSAEAFFGQGTRLTVV.

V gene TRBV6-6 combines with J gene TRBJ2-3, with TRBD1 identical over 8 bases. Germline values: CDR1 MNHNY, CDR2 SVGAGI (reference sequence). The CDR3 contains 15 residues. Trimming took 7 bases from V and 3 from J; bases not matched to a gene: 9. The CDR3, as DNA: TGTGCCAGCACAGACAGGGGTTTAATAACAGATACGCAGTATTTT. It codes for CASTDRGLITDTQYF.

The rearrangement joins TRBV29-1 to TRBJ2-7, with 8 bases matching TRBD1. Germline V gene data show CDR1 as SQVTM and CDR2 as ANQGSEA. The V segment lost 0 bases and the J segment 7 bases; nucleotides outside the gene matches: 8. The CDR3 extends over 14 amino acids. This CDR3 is CSVEDGTGPLEQYF. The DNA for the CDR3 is TGCAGCGTTGAAGACGGGACAGGACCCCTTGAGCAGTACTTC.

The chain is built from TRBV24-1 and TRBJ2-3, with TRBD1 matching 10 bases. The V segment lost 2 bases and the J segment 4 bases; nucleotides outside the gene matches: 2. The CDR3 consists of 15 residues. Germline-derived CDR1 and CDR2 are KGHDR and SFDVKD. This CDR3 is CATSDSGQGADTQYF. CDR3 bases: TGTGCCACCAGTGATTCCGGACAGGGGGCAGATACGCAGTATTTT.

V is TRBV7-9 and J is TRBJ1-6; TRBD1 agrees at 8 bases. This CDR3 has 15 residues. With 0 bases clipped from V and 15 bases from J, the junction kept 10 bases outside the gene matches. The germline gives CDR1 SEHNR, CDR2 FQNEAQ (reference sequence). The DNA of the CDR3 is TGTGCCAGCAGCTTAGCGCAGGGGGCGAGCTTACTCCTCCACTTT. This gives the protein CASSLAQGASLLLHF. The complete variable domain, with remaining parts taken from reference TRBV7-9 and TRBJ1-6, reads DTGVSQNPRHKITKRGQNVTFRCDPISEHNRLYWYRQTLGQGPEFLTYFQNEAQLEKSRLLSDRFSAERPKGSFSTLEIQRTEQGDSAMYLCASSLAQGASLLLHFGNGTRLTVT.

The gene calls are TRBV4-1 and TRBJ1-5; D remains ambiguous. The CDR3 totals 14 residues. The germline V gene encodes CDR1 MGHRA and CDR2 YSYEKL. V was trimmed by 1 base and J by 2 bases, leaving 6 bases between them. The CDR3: CASSQGLGNQPQHF. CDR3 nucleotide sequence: TGCGCCAGCAGCCAAGGGCTGGGCAATCAGCCCCAGCATTTT.

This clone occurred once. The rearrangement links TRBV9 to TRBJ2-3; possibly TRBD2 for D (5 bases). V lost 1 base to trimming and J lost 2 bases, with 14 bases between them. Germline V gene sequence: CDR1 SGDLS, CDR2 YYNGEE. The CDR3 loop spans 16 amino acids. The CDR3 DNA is TGTGCCAGCAGCGTAAGAGGGAATCCACCCACAGATACGCAGTATTTT. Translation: CASSVRGNPPTDTQYF.

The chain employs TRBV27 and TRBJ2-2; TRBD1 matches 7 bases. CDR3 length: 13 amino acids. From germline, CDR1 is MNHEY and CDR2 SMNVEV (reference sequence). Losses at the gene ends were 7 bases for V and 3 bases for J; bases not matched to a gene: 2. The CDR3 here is CASKTGDTGELFF. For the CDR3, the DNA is TGTGCCAGCAAAACAGGGGACACCGGGGAGCTGTTTTTT.

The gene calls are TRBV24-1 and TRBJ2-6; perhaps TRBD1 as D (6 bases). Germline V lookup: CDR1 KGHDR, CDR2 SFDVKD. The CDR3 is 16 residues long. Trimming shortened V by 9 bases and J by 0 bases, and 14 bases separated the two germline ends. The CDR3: CATGARDISGANVLTF. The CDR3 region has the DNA TGTGCCACCGGGGCGAGGGACATCTCTGGGGCCAACGTCCTGACTTTC.